The sequence of this T cell receptor (beta chain) was determined in a study of blood T cell repertoires in COVID-19. Study in general: COVID-19 samples from acute and convalescent phases originated in the United States, Italy and Spain. PBMCs, B-cell-depleted T cells, or T cells provided the cDNA or gDNA that made up the material.

The CDR3 extends over 14 amino acids. The germline CDR1 and CDR2 sequences are MNHNY and SVGAGI (reference sequence). With 6 bases clipped from V and 7 bases from J, the junction kept 10 bases outside the gene matches. Original handling: The assay estimated nucleated cells by amplifying reference gene primers. Some clones are missing from TCRdb's copy, which holds only in-frame ones; the method was immunoSEQ multiplex PCR. The V and J calls and clone size are taken from that table; D and trimming were inferred from the DNA. In the table there are roughly 71,000 clones, approximately 81% of which are singletons.

Sequencing was performed on peripheral blood. The chain links TRBV6-6 to TRBJ2-7; 9 bases agree with TRBD1. The receptor comes from a man over 45 with active COVID-19. The CDR3 here is CASSYNVGQGEQYF. As DNA, the CDR3 is TGTGCCAGCAGCTATAATGTCGGACAGGGGGAGCAGTACTTC.